These 20 T cell receptor beta chains were sequenced from one sample in a study of cytomegalovirus exposure and HLA in healthy donors. This table comes from immunoSEQ multiplex PCR, and its TCRdb copy is limited to in-frame clones, with some not included. In the table there are some 98,000 clones, roughly nine tenths of which are singletons. Sequencing was done on a sample of PBMCs. Receptors were obtained from a man aged 18 to 29 in good health and CMV-seropositive.

The chain joins TRBV4-3 to TRBJ2-2, with TRBD2 as a possible D gene (6 bases). The CDR3 loop spans 17 amino acids. Germline V CDR1 and CDR2: LGHNA, YSLEER. V dropped 4 bases and J dropped 4 bases, with 19 bases sitting between them. CDR3 bases: TGCGCCAGCAGCCCCAACTCGCGCGGGGATATCACCGGGGAGCTGTTTTTT. This gives the protein CASSPNSRGDITGELFF.

This rearrangement joins TRBV11-2 to TRBJ2-3; D perhaps matches TRBD1 (6 bases). The ends were cut back, 3 bases at V and 0 bases at J, with 16 bases in the middle. The CDR3 contains 17 residues. Germline loops: CDR1 SGHAT, CDR2 FQNNGV. The DNA of the CDR3 is TGTGCCAGCAGCTTCCGTCCCGGGACACGGAGCACAGATACGCAGTATTTT. Amino acids: CASSFRPGTRSTDTQYF. The full variable domain, its missing parts supplied by reference TRBV11-2 and TRBJ2-3, is EAGVAQSPRYKIIEKRQSVAFWCNPISGHATLYWYQQILGQGPKLLIQFQNNGVVDDSQLPKDRFSAERLKGVDSTLKIQPAKLEDSAVYLCASSFRPGTRSTDTQYFGPGTRLTVL.

The chain links TRBV6-5 to TRBJ1-2; TRBD1 matches at 8 bases. Germline V gives CDR1 MNHEY, CDR2 SVGAGI. V trimming: 0 bases; J trimming: 6 bases; junction bases outside the gene matches: 6. This CDR3 is 15 amino acids long. The CDR3 here is CASSYSQGAGDGYTF. As DNA, the CDR3 is TGTGCCAGCAGTTACTCCCAGGGGGCGGGAGATGGCTACACCTTC.

This chain joins TRBV2 and TRBJ2-3; the match to TRBD2 covers 15 bases. From germline, CDR1 is SNHLY and CDR2 FYNNEI. The CDR3 is 18 residues long. V lost 5 bases and J lost 3; bases outside the gene matches: 9. The CDR3, as DNA: TGTGCCAGCAGTCCAGGGACTAGCGGGAGGAAGGAGACAGATACGCAGTATTTT. It yields the protein CASSPGTSGRKETDTQYF. The whole variable domain, filled in from reference TRBV2 and TRBJ2-3, reads EPEVTQTPSHQVTQMGQEVILRCVPISNHLYFYWYRQILGQKVEFLVSFYNNEISEKSEIFDDQFSVERPDGSNFTLKIRSTKLEDSAMYFCASSPGTSGRKETDTQYFGPGTRLTVL.

The genes are TRBV5-5 and TRBJ2-5, with D hard to call. Trimming pared 4 bases from V and 0 bases from J, leaving 4 bases between. There are 12 residues in the CDR3. Per germline, CDR1 SGHKS and CDR2 YYEKEE (reference sequence). The CDR3 DNA reads TGTGCCAGCAGCATATACCAAGAGACCCAGTACTTC. Protein: CASSIYQETQYF.

This chain links TRBV6-5 with TRBJ1-2; 8 positions match TRBD1. V dropped 2 bases and J dropped 8; count of bases not matched to a gene: 10. The germline CDR1 and CDR2 sequences are MNHEY and SVGAGI. The CDR3 extends over 15 amino acids. CDR3 residues: CASSYALTGGGGYTF. The CDR3 nucleotides read TGTGCCAGCAGTTACGCCCTAACAGGGGGGGGCGGCTACACCTTC.

The chain is built from TRBV5-4 and TRBJ2-3; 7 bases line up with TRBD2. The germline V gene has CDR1 SGHNT and CDR2 YYREEE (reference sequence). With 5 bases clipped from V and 4 bases from J, the junction kept 10 bases outside the gene matches. This CDR3 comprises 15 residues. The CDR3 spells CASSFGLDNADTQYF. The CDR3 nucleotides are TGTGCCAGCAGTTTTGGACTAGACAATGCAGATACGCAGTATTTT.

This clone was detected only once. This chain uses TRBV6-5 with TRBJ1-6, with unresolved D. Germline lookup yields CDR1 MNHEY and CDR2 SVGAGI. Trimming removed 2 bases from V and 5 bases from J, with 7 bases in between. The CDR3 sequence is 14 residues long. CDR3 loop: CASSYTRNNSPLHF. CDR3 DNA sequence: TGTGCCAGCAGTTACACGCGAAATAATTCACCCCTCCACTTT.

The chain joins TRBV7-2 to TRBJ1-5; D unresolved. This CDR3 is built from 14 residues. Germline loops: CDR1 SGHTA, CDR2 FQGNSA. Between the trimmed V and J ends, which lost 1 base and 3 bases, there was a span of 7 bases. CDR3 coding DNA: TGTGCCAGCAGCTTAGGGCAGTTCAATCAGCCCCAGCATTTT. Translation: CASSLGQFNQPQHF.

This chain connects TRBV19 to TRBJ1-5; 12 bases are shared with TRBD1. Germline trimming cut 3 bases from V and 9 bases from J; bases unmatched to any gene: 6. Looked up from germline, CDR1 is LNHDA and CDR2 is SQIVND (reference sequence). CDR3 length: 15 amino acids. CDR3 DNA: TGTGCCAGTAGTATGGGGACAGGGGGCCCCTCGCCCCAGCATTTT. It translates to CASSMGTGGPSPQHF. The entire variable domain, with the rest obtained from reference TRBV19 and TRBJ1-5, is as follows: DGGITQSPKYLFRKEGQNVTLSCEQNLNHDAMYWYRQDPGQGLRLIYYSQIVNDFQKGDIAEGYSVSREKKESFPLTVTSAQKNPTAFYLCASSMGTGGPSPQHFGDGTRLSIL.

Written as DNA, the CDR3 is TGTGCCACCAGCAGAGTAATCCGACACCCCAATCAGCCCCAGCATTTT. It yields the protein CATSRVIRHPNQPQHF. V usage is TRBV15 and J usage is TRBJ1-5; no reliable D call. Germline V gene data show CDR1 as LNHNV and CDR2 as YYDKDF (reference sequence). The ends were cut back, 1 base at V and 3 bases at J, with 13 bases in the middle. This CDR3 region has 16 residues.

The gene calls are TRBV7-9 and TRBJ2-7, with D perhaps matching TRBD2 (6 bases). This CDR3 region has 12 residues. Germline V lookup: CDR1 SEHNR, CDR2 FQNEAQ (reference sequence). V was pared by 3 bases and J by 4 bases, with 7 bases between. The CDR3 sequence is CASSLTSYEQYF. CDR3 coding DNA: TGTGCCAGCAGCTTGACTAGTTACGAGCAGTACTTC.

This chain joins TRBV18 and TRBJ2-7; TRBD1 might be the D (5 bases). Germline assignment: CDR1 KGHSH and CDR2 LQKENI. The CDR3 consists of 15 residues. Trimming removed 0 bases from V and 2 bases from J, with 11 bases in between. The CDR3 region has the DNA TGTGCCAGCTCACCACCTGCCCAGGGCCCCTACGAGCAGTACTTC. Translating it yields CASSPPAQGPYEQYF.

The gene calls are TRBV7-6 and TRBJ2-7, with 11 positions matching TRBD2. The trim removed 4 bases at V and 2 bases at J, leaving 4 bases unmatched. CDR3 length equals 15 residues. Germline V lookup: CDR1 SGHVS, CDR2 FNYEAQ. As DNA, the CDR3 is TGTGCCAGCAGCTACAAGACTAGCGGGACCTACGAGCAGTACTTC. This gives the protein CASSYKTSGTYEQYF.

CDR3 loop: CASSLQGGLTDTQYF. As DNA, the CDR3 is TGTGCCAGCAGCTTACAAGGGGGCCTAACAGATACGCAGTATTTT. This chain connects TRBV7-3 to TRBJ2-3, with 7 bases lining up with TRBD1. V was clipped by 2 bases and J by 3 bases; unmatched bases: 5. CDR1 and CDR2 from the germline V gene are SGHTA and FQGTGA. The CDR3 has 15 residues.

The J gene is TRBJ2-7, the V gene TRBV7-8; 8 nucleotides line up with TRBD2. This CDR3 contains 15 residues. Germline V lookup: CDR1 SGHVS, CDR2 FQNEAQ. Trimming removed 5 bases from V and 3 bases from J; junction bases left unmatched: 9. The CDR3 DNA reads as TGTGCCAGCAGCAAACCAGCGGGAGTGGGCTACGAGCAGTACTTC. This translates into CASSKPAGVGYEQYF.

CDR3 loop: CASSEGDRGLTEAFF. As DNA, the CDR3 is TGTGCCAGCAGTGAAGGGGACAGGGGGCTAACTGAAGCTTTCTTT. V gene TRBV6-1 combines with J gene TRBJ1-1; 12 nucleotides match TRBD1. Germline V gives CDR1 MNHNS, CDR2 SASEGT. With V trimmed by 1 base and J by 5 bases, 2 bases remained unmatched. The CDR3 sequence is 15 residues long.

The chain joins TRBV7-2 to TRBJ2-7; 7 bases are a match to TRBD1. The CDR3 loop spans 14 amino acids. Trimming at V came to 1 base and at J to 7 bases, leaving 7 bases not matched to a gene. Germline loops: CDR1 SGHTA, CDR2 FQGNSA. Here the CDR3 reads CASSLDRGRREQYF. The CDR3 DNA reads as TGTGCCAGCAGCTTAGACAGGGGCAGAAGGGAGCAGTACTTC. The whole variable domain, filled in from reference TRBV7-2 and TRBJ2-7, reads GAGVSQSPSNKVTEKGKDVELRCDPISGHTALYWYRQSLGQGLEFLIYFQGNSAPDKSGLPSDRFSAERTGGSVSTLTIQRTQQEDSAVYLCASSLDRGRREQYFGPGTRLTVT.

V is TRBV28 and J is TRBJ1-2; no clear D. In germline, CDR1 is MDHEN, CDR2 SYDVKM. Trimming stripped 2 bases from V and 3 bases from J, with 7 bases between. This CDR3 has 13 amino acids. The CDR3 DNA reads as TGTGCCAGCAGTTTAATCTCGGACTATGGCTACACCTTC. This codes for CASSLISDYGYTF.

V and J are TRBV19 and TRBJ2-5; D may be TRBD2 (6 bases). The V and J ends lost 5 bases and 2 bases respectively, with 12 bases between them. The CDR3 runs 14 residues. Looked up from germline, CDR1 is LNHDA and CDR2 is SQIVND (reference sequence). The CDR3 DNA is TGTGCCAGTAGTGACCGGGGGAGACAAGAGACCCAGTACTTC. Its protein product is CASSDRGRQETQYF.